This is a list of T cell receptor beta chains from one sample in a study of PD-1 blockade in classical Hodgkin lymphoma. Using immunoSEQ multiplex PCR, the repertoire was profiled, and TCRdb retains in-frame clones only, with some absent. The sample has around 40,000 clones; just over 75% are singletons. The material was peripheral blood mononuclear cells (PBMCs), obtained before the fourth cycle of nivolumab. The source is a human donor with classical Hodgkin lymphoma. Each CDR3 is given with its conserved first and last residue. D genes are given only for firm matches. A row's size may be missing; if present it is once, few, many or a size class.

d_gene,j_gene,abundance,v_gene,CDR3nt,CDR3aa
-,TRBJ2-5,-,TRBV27,TGTGCCAGCAGTTTATCACATTGGGTCCAAGAGACCCAGTACTTC,CASSLSHWVQETQYF
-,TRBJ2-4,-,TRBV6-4,TGTGCCAGCAGTGACGAGCCGGGCCCTCTAATAGCCAAAAACATTCAGTACTTC,CASSDEPGPLIAKNIQYF
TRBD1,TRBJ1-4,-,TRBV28,TGTGCCAGCAGTTTATCCCAGGGGGGAGAAAAACTGTTTTTT,CASSLSQGGEKLFF
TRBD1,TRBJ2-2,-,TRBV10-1,TGCGCCAGCACCGGACAGGGGGGAACCGGGGAGCTGTTTTTT,CASTGQGGTGELFF
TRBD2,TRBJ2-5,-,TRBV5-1,TGCGCCAGCAGCTTGGCTAGCGGGGATCAAGAGACCCAGTACTTC,CASSLASGDQETQYF
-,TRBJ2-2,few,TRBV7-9,TGTGCCAGCAGCTTCGCTGCGGGGTCCGGGGAGCTGTTTTTT,CASSFAAGSGELFF
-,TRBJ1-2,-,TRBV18,TGTGCCAGCTCACCAATCGTTTCCGGGGATTCCAATGGCTACACCTTC,CASSPIVSGDSNGYTF
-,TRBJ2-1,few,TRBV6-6,TGTGCCAGCAGCCGCCCCCGCAATGAGCAGTTCTTC,CASSRPRNEQFF
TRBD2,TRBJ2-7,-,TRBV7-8,TGTGCCAGCAGCCCTAGCACTAGCGGGGGGAGGTACGAGCAGTACTTC,CASSPSTSGGRYEQYF
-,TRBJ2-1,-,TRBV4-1,TGCGCCAGCAGCCAAGTATTCCCCACATACAATGAGCAGTTCTTC,CASSQVFPTYNEQFF
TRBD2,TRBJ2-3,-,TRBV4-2,TGTGCCAGCAGCCAAGGCACTAGCGGGGGCGGACCCACAGATACGCAGTATTTT,CASSQGTSGGGPTDTQYF
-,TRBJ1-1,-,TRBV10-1,TGCGCCAGCAGCCCGCAGAGGGGTGGTACTGAAGCTTTCTTT,CASSPQRGGTEAFF
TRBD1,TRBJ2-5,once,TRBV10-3,TGTGCCATAGGACAGGGGGAGGAGACCCAGTACTTC,CAIGQGEETQYF